This TCR beta chain was identified during a study of T cell responses to AZD1222 COVID-19 vaccine. Generated by immunoSEQ multiplex PCR, the TCRdb table keeps only in-frame clones and is missing some. The profile shows some 200,000 clones, around 93% of them singletons. With respect to this clone: Its antigen is still unknown.

Study findings and constraints: Unmutated regions of variants are reportedly targeted by nearly half of spike-specific TCRs. Spike-specific TCR breadth and depth were elevated following two AZD1222 doses. Only five to seven individuals given AZD1222 were seropositive at baseline.

Trimming stripped 2 bases from V and 5 bases from J, with 12 bases between. CDR1 MNHEY and CDR2 SMNVEV come from the germline V gene (reference sequence). CDR3 length equals 14 residues. The TCR comes from an adult in good health. The chain uses TRBV27 and TRBJ1-1; D is unresolved. Sample: peripheral blood, taken on day 0 of MenACWY control vaccination. The DNA of the CDR3 is TGTGCCAGCAGTTTAGGTTCCGTGGGGACTGAAGCTTTCTTT. Protein sequence: CASSLGSVGTEAFF.